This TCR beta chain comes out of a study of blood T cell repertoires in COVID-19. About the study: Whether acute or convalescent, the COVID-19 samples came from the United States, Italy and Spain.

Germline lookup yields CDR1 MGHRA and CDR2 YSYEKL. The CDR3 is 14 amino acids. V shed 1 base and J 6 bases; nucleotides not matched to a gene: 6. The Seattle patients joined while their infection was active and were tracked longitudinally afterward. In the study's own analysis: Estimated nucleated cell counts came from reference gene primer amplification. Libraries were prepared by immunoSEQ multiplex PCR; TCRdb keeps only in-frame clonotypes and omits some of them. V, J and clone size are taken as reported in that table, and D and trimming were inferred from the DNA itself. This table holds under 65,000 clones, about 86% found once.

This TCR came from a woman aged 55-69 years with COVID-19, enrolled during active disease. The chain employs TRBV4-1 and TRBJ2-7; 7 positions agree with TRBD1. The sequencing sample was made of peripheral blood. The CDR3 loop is CASSQGNRGGEQYF. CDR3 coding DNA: TGCGCCAGCAGCCAAGGTAACAGGGGTGGCGAGCAGTACTTC.